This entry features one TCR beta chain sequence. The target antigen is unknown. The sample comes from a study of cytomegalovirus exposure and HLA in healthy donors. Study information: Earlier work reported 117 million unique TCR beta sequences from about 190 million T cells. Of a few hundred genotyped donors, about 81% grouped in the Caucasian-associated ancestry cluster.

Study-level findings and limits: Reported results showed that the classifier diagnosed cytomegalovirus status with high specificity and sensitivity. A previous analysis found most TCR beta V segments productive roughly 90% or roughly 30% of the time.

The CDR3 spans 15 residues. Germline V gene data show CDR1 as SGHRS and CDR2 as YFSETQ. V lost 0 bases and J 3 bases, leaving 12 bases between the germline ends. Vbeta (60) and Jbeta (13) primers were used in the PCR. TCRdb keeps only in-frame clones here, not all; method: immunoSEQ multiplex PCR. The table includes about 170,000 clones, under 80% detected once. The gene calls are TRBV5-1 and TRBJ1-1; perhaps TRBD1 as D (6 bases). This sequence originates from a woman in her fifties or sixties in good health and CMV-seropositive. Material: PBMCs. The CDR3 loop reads CASSLARDTYTEAFF. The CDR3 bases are TGCGCCAGCAGCTTGGCCCGGGACACTTACACTGAAGCTTTCTTT.